The next 21 T cell receptor beta chains were all read from a single sample in a study of T cells after somatic rescue of genetic block. Sequencing used immunoSEQ multiplex PCR; TCRdb keeps in-frame clones, though not all of them. The sample has roughly 110,000 clones; 75% to 95% are singletons. Sequencing was performed on peripheral blood mononuclear cells (PBMCs). These receptors were taken from a woman under 30.

J is TRBJ2-5 and V is TRBV6-1, with 10 bases identical to TRBD2. CDR3 length equals 15 residues. Per the germline V gene, CDR1 is MNHNS and CDR2 is SASEGT. Unmatched junction bases numbered 3, after V lost 3 bases and J lost 2 bases. CDR3 sequence reads: CASSDGAGGQETQYF. The CDR3 DNA follows: TGTGCCAGCAGTGATGGAGCGGGGGGGCAAGAGACCCAGTACTTC.

The chain links TRBV5-1 to TRBJ2-3; the D is unclear. Germline-derived CDR1 and CDR2 are SGHRS and YFSETQ. V was pared by 0 bases and J by 2 bases, with 10 bases between. The CDR3 is 15 amino acids. This CDR3 reads CASSLGGIHTDTQYF. The CDR3 nucleotides read TGCGCCAGCAGCTTGGGTGGCATCCACACAGATACGCAGTATTTT.

This chain links TRBV7-3 with TRBJ1-2; the match to TRBD1 covers 10 bases. The CDR3 contains 14 residues. Germline V lookup: CDR1 SGHTA, CDR2 FQGTGA. Trimming removed 5 bases from V and 6 bases from J; junction bases left unmatched: 6. The CDR3 loop reads CASSTGQGVDGYTF. Written as DNA, the CDR3 is TGTGCCAGCAGCACAGGACAGGGGGTGGATGGCTACACCTTC.

The chain couples TRBV2 to TRBJ1-2, with TRBD1 identical over 7 bases. V was pared by 7 bases and J by 3 bases, with 8 bases of the junction left unmatched. Per germline, CDR1 SNHLY and CDR2 FYNNEI. The CDR3 has 14 residues. The CDR3 DNA is TGTGCCAGCATCCCCTCCGGGACAGACTATGGCTACACCTTC. This gives the protein CASIPSGTDYGYTF.

The genes are TRBV29-1 and TRBJ1-2; 8 nucleotides agree with TRBD1. With 2 bases clipped from V and 7 bases from J, the junction kept 6 bases outside the gene matches. This CDR3 is 13 amino acids long. Germline CDR1 and CDR2: SQVTM and ANQGSEA. CDR3: CSVETDREAGYTF. The CDR3 DNA follows: TGCAGCGTTGAAACGGACAGGGAGGCTGGCTACACCTTC. Filled out from reference TRBV29-1 and TRBJ1-2, the complete variable domain reads SAVISQKPSRDICQRGTSLTIQCQVDSQVTMMFWYRQQPGQSLTLIATANQGSEATYESGFVIDKFPISRPNLTFSTLTVSNMSPEDSSIYLCSVETDREAGYTFGSGTRLTVV.

J is TRBJ2-7 and V is TRBV10-3; D is possibly TRBD2 (6 bases). This CDR3 has 13 residues. V lost 8 bases and J 5 bases, leaving 16 bases between the germline ends. The germline V gene has CDR1 ENHRY and CDR2 SYGVKD. The DNA of the CDR3 is TGTGCCATCGGGCGGGGAGCTGGGGACGAGCAGTACTTC. The encoded protein is CAIGRGAGDEQYF.

This chain uses TRBV7-2 with TRBJ1-3; no clear D. Germline loops: CDR1 SGHTA, CDR2 FQGNSA. Trimming took off 5 bases at V and 2 bases at J, with 4 bases between the two ends. The CDR3 sequence is 12 residues long. Written as DNA, the CDR3 is TGTGCCAGCAGCCGGACTGGAAACACCATATATTTT. Amino acids: CASSRTGNTIYF.

The chain couples TRBV5-1 to TRBJ2-5, with D perhaps matching TRBD2 (7 bases). The CDR3 runs to 16 residues. V was clipped by 0 bases and J by 4 bases, with 16 bases between them. In germline, CDR1 is SGHRS, CDR2 YFSETQ. The CDR3 DNA sequence: TGCGCCAGCAGCTTGGCCGGGGGCACGGGGGGAGAGACCCAGTACTTC. Encoded protein: CASSLAGGTGGETQYF.

This chain links TRBV7-6 with TRBJ2-1; no clear D. CDR3 length equals 12 residues. Germline V lookup: CDR1 SGHVS, CDR2 FNYEAQ. The ends were cut back, 0 bases at V and 8 bases at J, with 5 bases in the middle. CDR3 in amino acids: CASSLAEDEQFF. As DNA, the CDR3 is TGTGCCAGCAGCTTAGCCGAAGATGAGCAGTTCTTC.

The rearrangement joins TRBV5-1 to TRBJ2-7; the match to TRBD2 covers 8 bases. Trimming removed 4 bases from V and 5 bases from J; junction bases left unmatched: 8. Germline V gene sequence: CDR1 SGHRS, CDR2 YFSETQ. CDR3 length: 14 residues. The CDR3 region has the DNA TGCGCCAGCAGCCCCGGACTAGCCCTAAACGAGCAGTACTTC. Its translation: CASSPGLALNEQYF.

This clone was found once. The chain has TRBV7-3 and TRBJ2-7; a weak D match, TRBD1 (6 bases). Looked up from germline, CDR1 is SGHTA and CDR2 is FQGTGA. The CDR3 is 15 amino acids. V lost 1 base to trimming and J lost 2 bases, with 12 bases between them. The CDR3 protein is CASSLRRDTTYEQYF. As DNA, the CDR3 is TGTGCCAGCAGCTTAAGACGGGACACCACCTACGAGCAGTACTTC.

J is TRBJ1-5 and V is TRBV19, with D possibly being TRBD1 (5 bases). Per germline, CDR1 LNHDA and CDR2 SQIVND (reference sequence). The ends were cut back, 0 bases at V and 7 bases at J, with 10 bases in the middle. CDR3 length equals 14 residues. The CDR3 bases are TGTGCCAGTAGTATAGACAGGGTGAAGCAGCCCCAGCATTTT. Its translation: CASSIDRVKQPQHF.

Here the CDR3 reads CASSYGGLNGYTF. DNA of the CDR3: TGTGCCAGCAGTTACGGGGGGTTGAATGGCTACACCTTC. This chain uses TRBV6-5 with TRBJ1-2; a possible D gene is TRBD1 (5 bases). This CDR3 is built from 13 residues. The germline V gene has CDR1 MNHEY and CDR2 SVGAGI. The V gene lost 2 bases and the J gene lost 6 bases, with 10 bases spanning the gap.

The CDR3 sequence is CASSVADNQPQHF. The CDR3 region has the DNA TGTGCCAGCAGCGTAGCGGACAATCAGCCCCAGCATTTT. The chain combines TRBV9 with TRBJ1-5, with D unclear. This CDR3 is built from 13 residues. Trimming removed 0 bases at V and 3 bases at J, with 4 bases between. Germline lookup yields CDR1 SGDLS and CDR2 YYNGEE.

CDR3 nucleotide sequence: TGCGCCAGCAGACCGGGGACAGCTAAATCCTACGAGCAGTACTTC. Protein: CASRPGTAKSYEQYF. The V gene is TRBV5-1, the J gene TRBJ2-7, with TRBD1 matching over 7 bases. V lost 5 bases and J lost 1; bases outside the gene matches: 9. The CDR3 has 15 residues. Germline V CDR1 and CDR2: SGHRS, YFSETQ. The full variable domain, completed using reference TRBV5-1 and TRBJ2-7, is KAGVTQTPRYLIKTRGQQVTLSCSPISGHRSVSWYQQTPGQGLQFLFEYFSETQRNKGNFPGRFSGRQFSNSRSEMNVSTLELGDSALYLCASRPGTAKSYEQYFGPGTRLTVT.

The chain combines TRBV28 with TRBJ2-5; no firm D call. This CDR3 is 15 amino acids long. The germline V and J ends were trimmed by 6 bases and 1 base, with 15 bases remaining between them. Looked up from germline, CDR1 is MDHEN and CDR2 is SYDVKM. CDR3 DNA: TGTGCCAGCAGCTCTGGAGCCGGAACCCAAGAGACCCAGTACTTC. This translates into CASSSGAGTQETQYF. Combining the CDR3 with reference TRBV28 and TRBJ2-5 gives the whole variable domain DVKVTQSSRYLVKRTGEKVFLECVQDMDHENMFWYRQDPGLGLRLIYFSYDVKMKEKGDIPEGYSVSREKKERFSLILESASTNQTSMYLCASSSGAGTQETQYFGPGTRLLVL.

The J gene is TRBJ1-1, the V gene TRBV7-2, with a weak D call TRBD1 (5 bases). Germline V gene lookup returns CDR1 SGHTA and CDR2 FQGNSA. CDR3 length equals 12 residues. The germline V and J ends were trimmed by 3 bases and 10 bases, with 12 bases remaining between them. The DNA for the CDR3 is TGTGCCAGCAGCTTTCCGGGGGTGGGAGCTTTCTTT. It specifies CASSFPGVGAFF.

The chain has TRBV2 and TRBJ2-2, with 9 nucleotides matching TRBD2. From germline, CDR1 is SNHLY and CDR2 FYNNEI. The CDR3 runs to 17 residues. V was pared by 2 bases and J by 4 bases, with 8 bases of the junction left unmatched. The CDR3 protein is CASSEYDSAGGTGELFF. CDR3 nucleotide sequence: TGTGCCAGCAGTGAATACGACTCAGCGGGGGGCACCGGGGAGCTGTTTTTT. Combining the CDR3 with reference TRBV2 and TRBJ2-2 gives the whole variable domain EPEVTQTPSHQVTQMGQEVILRCVPISNHLYFYWYRQILGQKVEFLVSFYNNEISEKSEIFDDQFSVERPDGSNFTLKIRSTKLEDSAMYFCASSEYDSAGGTGELFFGEGSRLTVL.

The chain carries TRBV6-1 and TRBJ2-3, with a possible D match to TRBD2 (6 bases). V dropped 2 bases and J dropped 5 bases, with 17 bases sitting between them. Germline V gene sequence: CDR1 MNHNS, CDR2 SASEGT. The CDR3 runs to 16 residues. The CDR3 DNA sequence: TGTGCCAGCAGTGAAACCCACCTCGGGGGAAAAGATACGCAGTATTTT. Translation: CASSETHLGGKDTQYF.

The J gene is TRBJ1-2, the V gene TRBV29-1; 7 bases agree with TRBD1. CDR3 length: 13 amino acids. The germline V gene has CDR1 SQVTM and CDR2 ANQGSEA. The J segment lost 3 bases and the V segment lost 6 bases, leaving 7 bases of the junction unmatched. The CDR3 DNA sequence: TGCAGCGTGGCATCAGGGACAGACTATGGCTACACCTTC. Translating gives CSVASGTDYGYTF.

The J gene is TRBJ2-5, the V gene TRBV19; D may match TRBD1 or TRBD2 (6 bases each). CDR1 and CDR2 (germline): LNHDA, SQIVND (reference sequence). V was pared by 8 bases and J by 3 bases, with 19 bases between. The CDR3 consists of 15 residues. The CDR3 sequence: CASGKRGAPEETQYF. The CDR3 DNA reads as TGTGCCAGTGGAAAAAGGGGGGCTCCTGAAGAGACCCAGTACTTC.